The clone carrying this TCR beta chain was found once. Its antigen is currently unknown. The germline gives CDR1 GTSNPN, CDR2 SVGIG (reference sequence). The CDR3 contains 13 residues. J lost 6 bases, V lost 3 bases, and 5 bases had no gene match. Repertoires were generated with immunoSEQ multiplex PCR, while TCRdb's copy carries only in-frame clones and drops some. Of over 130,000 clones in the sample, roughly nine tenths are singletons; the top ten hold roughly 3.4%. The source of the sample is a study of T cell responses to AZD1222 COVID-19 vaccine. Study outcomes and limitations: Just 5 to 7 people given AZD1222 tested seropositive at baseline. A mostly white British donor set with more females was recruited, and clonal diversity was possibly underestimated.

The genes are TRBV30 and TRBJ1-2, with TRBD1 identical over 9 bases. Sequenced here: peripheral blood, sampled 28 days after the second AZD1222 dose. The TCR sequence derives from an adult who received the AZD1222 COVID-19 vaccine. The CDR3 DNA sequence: TGTGCCTGGAGCCAGGACAGGGGTCATGGCTACACCTTC. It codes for CAWSQDRGHGYTF.